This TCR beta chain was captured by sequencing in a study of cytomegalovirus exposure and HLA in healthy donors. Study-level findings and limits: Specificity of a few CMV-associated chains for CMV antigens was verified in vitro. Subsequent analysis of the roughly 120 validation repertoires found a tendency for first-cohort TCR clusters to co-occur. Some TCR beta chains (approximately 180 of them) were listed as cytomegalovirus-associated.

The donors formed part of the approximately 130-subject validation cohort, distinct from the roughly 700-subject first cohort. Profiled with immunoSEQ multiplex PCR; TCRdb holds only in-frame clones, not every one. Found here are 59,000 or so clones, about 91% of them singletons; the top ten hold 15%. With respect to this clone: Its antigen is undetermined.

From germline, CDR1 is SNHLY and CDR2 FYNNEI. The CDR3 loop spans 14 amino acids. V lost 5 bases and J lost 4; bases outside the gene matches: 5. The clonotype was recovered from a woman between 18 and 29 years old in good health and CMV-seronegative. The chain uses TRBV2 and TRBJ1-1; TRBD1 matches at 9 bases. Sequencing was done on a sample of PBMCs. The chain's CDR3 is CASSTGTGSTEAFF. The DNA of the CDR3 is TGTGCCAGCAGTACCGGGACAGGGTCCACTGAAGCTTTCTTT.